The 21 T cell receptor beta chains given below trace back to one sample, sequenced in a study of blood T cells in healthy people across ages. A second PCR of roughly 7 to 11 cycles used a sample-barcoded 5' primer and a J-beta primer mix. MiXCR was run by TCRdb on the 5' RACE reads, yielding one entry per CDR3 protein. The sample yields about 830,000 distinct CDR3 sequences, roughly 50% seen once. What was sequenced was blood. These receptors originate from a man younger than 40 in good health.

V gene TRBV7-9 combines with J gene TRBJ2-4; maybe TRBD1 (6 bases). The closer fit of TRBJ2-7 to the DNA end suggests the J call may be wrong. Germline V CDR1 and CDR2: SEHNR, FQNEAQ (reference sequence). The CDR3 contains 12 residues. The DNA for the CDR3 is TGTGCCAGCGGGGACATGACCTACGAGCAGTACTTC. Translating gives CASGDMTYEQYF.

The rearrangement links TRBV12-3 or TRBV12-4 to TRBJ2-7; perhaps TRBD1 as D (5 bases). V lost 3 bases and J lost 0, with 9 bases in between. The CDR3 sequence is 14 residues long. CDR3 sequence: CASSLGQTSYEQYF. Written as DNA, the CDR3 is TGTGCCAGCAGTTTGGGGCAGACCTCCTACGAGCAGTACTTC.

This clonotype was seen more than once but under ten times. The rearrangement joins TRBV5-1 to TRBJ2-7; D might be TRBD2 (5 bases). This CDR3 spans 16 amino acids. CDR1 is SGHRS and CDR2 is YFSETQ in the germline V gene. Trimming removed 0 bases at V and 3 bases at J, with 16 bases between. The CDR3 here is CASSLGGMRWFYEQYF. The DNA for the CDR3 is TGCGCCAGCAGCTTGGGAGGGATGAGGTGGTTCTACGAGCAGTACTTC.

This chain links TRBV21-1 with TRBJ2-5. TRBV21-1 has pseudogene status. CDR3 length: 17 residues. CDR3 sequence (DNA): TGTGCCAGCAGCAAAGAAATGGGCACCGATCCGCAAGAGACCCAGTACTTC. It encodes CASSKEMGTDPQETQYF.

At least ten counts were recorded for this clonotype. At one end the junction does not follow the germline gene, possibly because of a read error. V is TRBV12-3 or TRBV12-4 and J is TRBJ1-2; D possibly corresponds to TRBD1 (5 bases). The CDR3 consists of 12 residues. The CDR3 nucleotides read TGTGCCAGCAGCTTAGACAGCTATGGCTACACCTTC. Amino acid sequence: CASSLDSYGYTF.

Of note for this clonotype: Mismatch with germline at one junction end may stem from a read error. The chain combines TRBV11-2 with TRBJ2-3, with TRBD2 matching 7 bases. CDR1 and CDR2 from the germline V gene are SGHAT and FQNNGV. The CDR3 runs 13 residues. The CDR3: CASIPIGGLTQYF. CDR3 nucleotides: TGTGCAAGCATCCCGATCGGGGGGTTGACGCAGTATTTT.

The CDR3 loop reads CASTQRDGYEQYF. CDR3 nucleotide sequence: TGTGCCAGCACTCAGCGGGACGGGTACGAGCAGTACTTC. The chain joins TRBV6-5 to TRBJ2-4; the match to TRBD2 covers 7 bases. The DNA end is a closer match to TRBJ2-7, so the J assignment may be wrong. The CDR3 totals 13 residues. Germline CDR1 is MNHEY and CDR2 is SVGAGI.

The chain joins TRBV7-9 to TRBJ2-7, with D possibly TRBD1 on 7 matching bases. The CDR3 spans 17 residues. The germline gives CDR1 SEHNR, CDR2 FQNEAQ (reference sequence). V gave up 4 bases and J gave up 2 bases, with 21 bases separating them. The CDR3 nucleotides are TGTGCCAGCAGCTCCCCAGGGGGGACCTCCCAGGCCTACGAGCAGTACTTC. Translating it yields CASSSPGGTSQAYEQYF.

V gene TRBV4-3 combines with J gene TRBJ2-7; 7 bases align to TRBD1. Trimming cost V 3 bases and J 0 bases; bases outside gene matches: 5. This CDR3 is built from 15 residues. Germline V gene lookup returns CDR1 LGHNA and CDR2 YSLEER. Here the CDR3 reads CASSHRQGYSYEQYF. The CDR3 bases are TGCGCCAGCAGCCACCGACAGGGATACTCCTACGAGCAGTACTTC.

The rearrangement links TRBV6-6 to TRBJ1-2, with TRBD1 identical over 7 bases. V was pared by 1 base and J by 5 bases, with 10 bases of the junction left unmatched. The CDR3 length is 16 residues. Germline CDR1 reads MNHNY; CDR2 reads SVGAGI (reference sequence). CDR3 in amino acids: CASSYFGQASGYGYTF. For the CDR3, the DNA is TGTGCCAGCAGTTACTTTGGACAGGCGTCAGGATATGGCTACACCTTC.

This clonotype has a handful of counts. The chain is built from TRBV18 and TRBJ1-4; D may be TRBD1 (6 bases). V lost 6 bases to trimming and J lost 5 bases, with 13 bases between them. The germline CDR1 and CDR2 sequences are KGHSH and LQKENI. The CDR3 length is 14 residues. This CDR3 is CASSPGHQNEKLFF. The CDR3 DNA reads as TGTGCCAGCTCCCCGGGACACCAGAATGAAAAACTGTTTTTT.

This clonotype was picked up one time. This chain joins TRBV7-9 and TRBJ1-2, with 9 bases lining up with TRBD1. CDR3 length: 15 residues. V shed 4 bases, J shed 3 bases, and the junction held 6 bases outside the gene matches. The germline CDR1 and CDR2 sequences are SEHNR and FQNEAQ (reference sequence). The CDR3 nucleotides are TGTGCCAGCAGCTCCCTGGGACAGGGCCACTATGGCTACACCTTC. It translates to CASSSLGQGHYGYTF. Using reference TRBV7-9 and TRBJ1-2 for the parts outside the CDR3, the full variable domain is DTGVSQNPRHKITKRGQNVTFRCDPISEHNRLYWYRQTLGQGPEFLTYFQNEAQLEKSRLLSDRFSAERPKGSFSTLEIQRTEQGDSAMYLCASSSLGQGHYGYTFGSGTRLTVV.

The gene calls are TRBV7-8 and TRBJ2-3; 8 bases line up with TRBD2. V shed 5 bases and J 6 bases; nucleotides not matched to a gene: 7. This CDR3 is built from 14 residues. Germline CDR1 and CDR2: SGHVS and FQNEAQ. The CDR3 DNA reads as TGTGCCAGCAGCCTCTGGACTAGCCAGGATACGCAGTATTTT. Residues: CASSLWTSQDTQYF.

The CDR3, as DNA: TGCAGCGTTGAACGGGGTGGGGATACGCAGTATTTT. This encodes CSVERGGDTQYF. This chain uses TRBV29-1 with TRBJ2-3; D perhaps matches TRBD2 (5 bases). V was cut by 2 bases and J by 6 bases, with 9 bases left in between. This CDR3 spans 12 amino acids. Per the germline V gene, CDR1 is SQVTM and CDR2 is ANQGSEA.

This clonotype occurred a few times. The chain uses TRBV28 and TRBJ2-7; D possibly corresponds to TRBD2 (5 bases). Germline lookup yields CDR1 MDHEN and CDR2 SYDVKM. V lost 10 bases and J lost 1, with 14 bases in between. This CDR3 comprises 13 residues. The CDR3 coding sequence is TGTGCCACCACTTATAGAGGGTCCTACGAGCAGTACTTC. Its protein is CATTYRGSYEQYF.

This chain links TRBV7-9 with TRBJ2-1; TRBD2 might be the D (6 bases). This CDR3 is built from 17 residues. Germline V gives CDR1 SEHNR, CDR2 FQNEAQ (reference sequence). The V end was cut by 7 bases, the J end by 0 bases, with 19 bases between. The CDR3 is CASNPSSRGRSYNEQFF. The CDR3, as DNA: TGTGCCAGCAATCCCTCGTCGCGGGGCCGCTCCTACAATGAGCAGTTCTTC.

This clonotype occurred a few times. Here the CDR3 reads CASSLSVSSGRDTQYF. CDR3 coding DNA: TGCGCCAGCAGCTTGTCTGTGTCTAGCGGGAGAGATACGCAGTATTTT. The chain recombines TRBV5-1 with TRBJ2-3; 10 bases align to TRBD2. J lost 5 bases, V lost 1 base, and 7 bases had no gene match. There are 16 residues in the CDR3. Germline V gene sequence: CDR1 SGHRS, CDR2 YFSETQ. Complete variable domain (other parts from reference TRBV5-1 and TRBJ2-3): KAGVTQTPRYLIKTRGQQVTLSCSPISGHRSVSWYQQTPGQGLQFLFEYFSETQRNKGNFPGRFSGRQFSNSRSEMNVSTLELGDSALYLCASSLSVSSGRDTQYFGPGTRLTVL.

This clonotype was found many times. The rearrangement joins TRBV29-1 to TRBJ2-7, with D uncertain. The CDR3 length is 11 residues. In germline, CDR1 is SQVTM, CDR2 ANQGSEA. Trimming took off 3 bases at V and 6 bases at J, with 9 bases between the two ends. CDR3 DNA: TGCAGCGTTGAGTGGGTGAGCGAGCAGTACTTC. Its translation: CSVEWVSEQYF.

The V call is TRBV6-2 or TRBV6-3, the J call TRBJ2-7; 11 bases fit TRBD1. V lost 9 bases, J lost 7 bases, and 14 bases stayed unmatched. The CDR3 runs to 15 residues. Germline lookup yields CDR1 MNHEY and CDR2 SVGEGT. DNA of the CDR3: TGTGCCAGTAACTCTGGGGACAGGGGGTATGATGAGCAGTACTTC. This gives the protein CASNSGDRGYDEQYF.

This clonotype was seen repeatedly, ten times or more. V and J are TRBV30 and TRBJ2-5, with 14 bases aligning to TRBD2. The CDR3 totals 16 residues. CDR1 GTSNPN and CDR2 SVGIG come from the germline V gene (reference sequence). Trimming at V came to 1 base and at J to 4 bases, leaving 5 bases not matched to a gene. CDR3 in DNA: TGTGCCTGGAGTGGTTCCGGACTAGCGGGAGGAGAGACCCAGTACTTC. It translates to CAWSGSGLAGGETQYF.

As for this clonotype: A read error may be the cause here, since a much bigger clone is one base away. The genes are TRBV20-1 and TRBJ2-7, with 11 bases aligning to TRBD2. CDR1 and CDR2 (germline): DFQATT, SNEGSKA (reference sequence). The CDR3 has 16 amino acids. J was trimmed by 5 bases and V by 5 bases; bases with no gene match: 14. In DNA, the CDR3 is TGCAGTGCTCACAACTCCCGTAGCGGGGGGGCCGACGAGCAGTACTTC. Amino acids: CSAHNSRSGGADEQYF.